This T cell receptor beta chain was recovered during a study of response to subunit inactivated influenza vaccine (dated by TCRdb to 2016 to 2019). Turning to the overall study: The study used deep quantitative T cell receptor repertoire profiling to track responses to a trivalent subunit inactivated influenza vaccine.

What the work shows at the level of the full study, not this receptor alone: The authors suggested that each seasonal influenza vaccination may recruit only a limited number of new T cells.

Taken from cysteine to phenylalanine, the CDR3 has 12 residues. The kept DNA is CDR3 alone, 36 bases in frame from the first base. Between the V and J ends, shortened by 4 bases and 5 bases respectively, the junction contains 7 bases. This clonotype has a single count. It lacks a known antigen. No much larger clone is present one base from it, and per-base qualities are unavailable. Weak support is all one read offers. The library was built by means of RT-PCR. Sequencing took place on an Illumina HiSeq 2500. TCRdb reran the public reads through fastp at Q25 and MiXCR, keeping productive beta chains. Each CDR3 protein gets just one entry, which takes the most common genes and DNA from the rows behind it. The sample table records roughly 650,000 distinct CDR3 sequences; around 15% of these occur just once. The ten largest clones capture less than 9% of the sample.

The chain employs TRBV12-3 or TRBV12-4 and TRBJ2-3; confidence is insufficient to name the D gene. The TCR originated in a man aged 45-65 years who received an inactivated influenza vaccine. Donor details come from another sample of the same person, matched by shared clones. The sequencing used PBMCs from blood, collected around 14 days before vaccination. The bases read TGTGCCAGCAGTTCGTGGGGAGATACGCAGTATTTT. It codes for CASSSWGDTQYF.